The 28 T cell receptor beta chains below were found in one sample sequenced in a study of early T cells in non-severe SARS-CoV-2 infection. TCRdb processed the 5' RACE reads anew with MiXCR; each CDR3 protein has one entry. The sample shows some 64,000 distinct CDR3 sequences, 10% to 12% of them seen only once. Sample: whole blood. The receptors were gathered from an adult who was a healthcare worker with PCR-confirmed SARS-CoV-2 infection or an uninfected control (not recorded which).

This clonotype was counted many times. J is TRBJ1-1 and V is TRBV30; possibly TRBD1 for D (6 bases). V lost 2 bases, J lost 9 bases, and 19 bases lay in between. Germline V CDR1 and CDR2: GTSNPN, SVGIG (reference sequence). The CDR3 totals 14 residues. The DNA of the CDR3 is TGTGCCTGGAGTAAGGGAACAGGGTGGGATCAAGCTTTCTTT. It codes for CAWSKGTGWDQAFF.

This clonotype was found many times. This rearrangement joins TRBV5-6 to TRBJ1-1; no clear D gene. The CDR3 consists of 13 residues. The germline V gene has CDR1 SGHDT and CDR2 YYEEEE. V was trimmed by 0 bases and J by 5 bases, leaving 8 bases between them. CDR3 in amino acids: CASSLVAGTEAFF. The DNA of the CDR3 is TGTGCCAGCAGCTTGGTCGCGGGGACTGAAGCTTTCTTT.

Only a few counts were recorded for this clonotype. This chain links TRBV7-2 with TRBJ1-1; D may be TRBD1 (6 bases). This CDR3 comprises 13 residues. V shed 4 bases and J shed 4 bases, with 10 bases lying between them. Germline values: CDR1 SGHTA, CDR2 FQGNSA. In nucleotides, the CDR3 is TGTGCCAGCAGCTACAGGGTCAGCACTGAAGCTTTCTTT. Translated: CASSYRVSTEAFF.

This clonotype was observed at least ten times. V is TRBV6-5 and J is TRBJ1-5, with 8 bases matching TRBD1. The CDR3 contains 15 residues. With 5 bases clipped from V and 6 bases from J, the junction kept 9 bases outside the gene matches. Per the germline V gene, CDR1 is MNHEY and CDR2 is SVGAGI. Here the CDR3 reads CASSRSGGAGQPQHF. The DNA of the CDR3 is TGTGCCAGCAGTCGGTCAGGGGGCGCAGGTCAGCCCCAGCATTTT.

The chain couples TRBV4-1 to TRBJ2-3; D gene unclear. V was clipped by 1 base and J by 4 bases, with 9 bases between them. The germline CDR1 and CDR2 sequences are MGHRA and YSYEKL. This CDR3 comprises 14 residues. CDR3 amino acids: CASSQVTGPDTQYF. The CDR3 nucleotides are TGCGCCAGCAGCCAAGTAACCGGACCAGATACGCAGTATTTT.

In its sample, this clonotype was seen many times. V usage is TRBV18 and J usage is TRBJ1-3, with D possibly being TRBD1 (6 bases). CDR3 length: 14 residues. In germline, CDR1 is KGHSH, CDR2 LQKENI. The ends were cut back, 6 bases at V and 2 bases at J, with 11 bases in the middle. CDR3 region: CASSLGQTGNTIYF. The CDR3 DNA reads TGTGCCAGCTCCCTAGGACAGACTGGAAACACCATATATTTT. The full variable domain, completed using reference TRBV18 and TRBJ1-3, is NAGVMQNPRHLVRRRGQEARLRCSPMKGHSHVYWYRQLPEEGLKFMVYLQKENIIDESGMPKERFSAEFPKEGPSILRIQQVVRGDSAAYFCASSLGQTGNTIYFGEGSWLTVV.

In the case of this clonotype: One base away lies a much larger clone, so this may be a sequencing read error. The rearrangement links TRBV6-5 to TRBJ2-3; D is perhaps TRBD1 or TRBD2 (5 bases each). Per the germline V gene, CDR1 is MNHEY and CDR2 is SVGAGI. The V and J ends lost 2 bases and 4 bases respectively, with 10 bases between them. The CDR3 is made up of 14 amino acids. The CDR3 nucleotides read TGTGCCAGCAGTTACGGGGGAGCAGCAGATACGCAGTATTTT. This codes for CASSYGGAADTQYF.

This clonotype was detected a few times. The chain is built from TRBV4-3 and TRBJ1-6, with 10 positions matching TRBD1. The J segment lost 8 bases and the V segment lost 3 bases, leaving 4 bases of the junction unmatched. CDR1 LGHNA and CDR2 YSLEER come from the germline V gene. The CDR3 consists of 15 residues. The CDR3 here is CASSQEGQGYSPLHF. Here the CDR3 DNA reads TGCGCCAGCAGCCAGGAGGGACAGGGGTATTCACCCCTCCACTTT.

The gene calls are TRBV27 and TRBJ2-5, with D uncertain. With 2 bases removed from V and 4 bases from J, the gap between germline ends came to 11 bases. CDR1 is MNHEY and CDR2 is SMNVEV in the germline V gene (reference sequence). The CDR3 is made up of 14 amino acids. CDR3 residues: CASSLGRSLETQYF. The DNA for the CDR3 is TGTGCCAGCAGTTTAGGCAGGTCGTTAGAGACCCAGTACTTC.

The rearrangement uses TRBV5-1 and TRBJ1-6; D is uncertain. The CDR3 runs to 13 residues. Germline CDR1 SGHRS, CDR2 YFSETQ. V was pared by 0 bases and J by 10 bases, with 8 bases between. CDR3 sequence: CASSLEYTSPLHF. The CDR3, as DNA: TGCGCCAGCAGCTTGGAATACACGTCACCCCTCCACTTT.

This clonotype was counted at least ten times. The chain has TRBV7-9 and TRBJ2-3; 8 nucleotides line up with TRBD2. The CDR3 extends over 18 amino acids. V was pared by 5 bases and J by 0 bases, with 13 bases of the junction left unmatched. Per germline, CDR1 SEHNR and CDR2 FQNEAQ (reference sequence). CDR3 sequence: CASSLAAGGHGSTDTQYF. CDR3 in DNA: TGTGCCAGCAGCCTTGCGGCGGGGGGCCATGGAAGCACAGATACGCAGTATTTT. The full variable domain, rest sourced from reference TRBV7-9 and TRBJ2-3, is DTGVSQNPRHKITKRGQNVTFRCDPISEHNRLYWYRQTLGQGPEFLTYFQNEAQLEKSRLLSDRFSAERPKGSFSTLEIQRTEQGDSAMYLCASSLAAGGHGSTDTQYFGPGTRLTVL.

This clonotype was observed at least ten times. The CDR3 DNA sequence: TGTGCCAGCAGTCGTACCGGGCGCAATCAGCCCCAGCATTTT. Encoded protein: CASSRTGRNQPQHF. The chain links TRBV28 to TRBJ1-5; no definite D call. The germline gives CDR1 MDHEN, CDR2 SYDVKM. The V end lost 5 bases, the J end lost 2 bases, and 10 bases lay between the germline ends. This CDR3 has 14 amino acids. Full variable domain (outside the CDR3, taken from reference TRBV28 and TRBJ1-5): DVKVTQSSRYLVKRTGEKVFLECVQDMDHENMFWYRQDPGLGLRLIYFSYDVKMKEKGDIPEGYSVSREKKERFSLILESASTNQTSMYLCASSRTGRNQPQHFGDGTRLSIL.

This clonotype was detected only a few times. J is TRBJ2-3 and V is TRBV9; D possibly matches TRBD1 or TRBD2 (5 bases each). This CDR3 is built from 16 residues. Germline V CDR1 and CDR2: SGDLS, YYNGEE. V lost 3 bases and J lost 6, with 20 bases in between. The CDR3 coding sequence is TGTGCCAGCAGCGGAGGGGCCCGCGGGCTAGGGGATACGCAGTATTTT. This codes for CASSGGARGLGDTQYF. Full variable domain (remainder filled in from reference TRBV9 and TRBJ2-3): DSGVTQTPKHLITATGQRVTLRCSPRSGDLSVYWYQQSLDQGLQFLIQYYNGEERAKGNILERFSAQQFPDLHSELNLSSLELGDSALYFCASSGGARGLGDTQYFGPGTRLTVL.

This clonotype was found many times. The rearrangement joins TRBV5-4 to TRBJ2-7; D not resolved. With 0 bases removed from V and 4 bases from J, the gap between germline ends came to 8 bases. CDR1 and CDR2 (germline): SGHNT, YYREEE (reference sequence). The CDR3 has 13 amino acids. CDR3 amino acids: CASSLGSGYEQYF. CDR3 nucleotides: TGTGCCAGCAGCTTGGGTAGTGGTTACGAGCAGTACTTC.

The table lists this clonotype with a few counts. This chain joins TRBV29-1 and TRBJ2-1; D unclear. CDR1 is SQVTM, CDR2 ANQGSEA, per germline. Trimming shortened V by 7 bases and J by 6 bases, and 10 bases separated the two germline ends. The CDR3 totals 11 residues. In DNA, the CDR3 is TGCAGCGCCCGCCCGTCCAATGAGCAGTTCTTC. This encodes CSARPSNEQFF.

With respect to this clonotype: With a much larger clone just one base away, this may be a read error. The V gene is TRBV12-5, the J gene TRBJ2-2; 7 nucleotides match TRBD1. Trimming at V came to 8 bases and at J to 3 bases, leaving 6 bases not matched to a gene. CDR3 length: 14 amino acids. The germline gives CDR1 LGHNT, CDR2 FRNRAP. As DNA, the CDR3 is TGTGCTAGTTCCTTACAGGGGTACACCGGGGAGCTGTTTTTT. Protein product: CASSLQGYTGELFF. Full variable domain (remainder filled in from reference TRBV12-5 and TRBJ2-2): DARVTQTPRHKVTEMGQEVTMRCQPILGHNTVFWYRQTMMQGLELLAYFRNRAPLDDSGMPKDRFSAEMPDATLATLKIQPSEPRDSAVYFCASSLQGYTGELFFGEGSRLTVL.

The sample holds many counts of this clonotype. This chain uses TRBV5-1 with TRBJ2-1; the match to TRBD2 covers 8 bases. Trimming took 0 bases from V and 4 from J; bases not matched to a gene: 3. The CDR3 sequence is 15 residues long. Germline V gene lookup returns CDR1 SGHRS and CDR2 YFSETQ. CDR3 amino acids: CASSLAGGAYNEQFF. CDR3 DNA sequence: TGCGCCAGCAGCTTGGCCGGGGGGGCGTACAATGAGCAGTTCTTC.

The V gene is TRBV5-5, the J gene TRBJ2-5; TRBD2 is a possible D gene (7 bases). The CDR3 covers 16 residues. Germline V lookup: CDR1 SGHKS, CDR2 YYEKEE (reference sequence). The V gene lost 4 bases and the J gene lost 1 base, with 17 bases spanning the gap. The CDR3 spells CASSQTSRGSQETQYF. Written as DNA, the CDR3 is TGTGCCAGCAGCCAGACTAGCAGGGGAAGCCAAGAGACCCAGTACTTC.

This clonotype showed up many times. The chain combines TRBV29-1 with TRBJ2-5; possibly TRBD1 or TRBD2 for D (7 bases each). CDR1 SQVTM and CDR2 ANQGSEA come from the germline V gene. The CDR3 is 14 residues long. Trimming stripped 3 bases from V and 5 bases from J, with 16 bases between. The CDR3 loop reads CSVDRGGGLETQYF. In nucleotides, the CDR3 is TGCAGCGTTGATCGGGGAGGGGGCTTGGAGACCCAGTACTTC.

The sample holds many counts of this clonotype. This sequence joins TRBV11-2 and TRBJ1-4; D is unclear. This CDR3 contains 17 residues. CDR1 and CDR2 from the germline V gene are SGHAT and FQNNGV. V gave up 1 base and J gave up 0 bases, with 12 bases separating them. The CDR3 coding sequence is TGTGCCAGCAGCTTAGGATCAGGATGGGCAACTAATGAAAAACTGTTTTTT. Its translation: CASSLGSGWATNEKLFF.

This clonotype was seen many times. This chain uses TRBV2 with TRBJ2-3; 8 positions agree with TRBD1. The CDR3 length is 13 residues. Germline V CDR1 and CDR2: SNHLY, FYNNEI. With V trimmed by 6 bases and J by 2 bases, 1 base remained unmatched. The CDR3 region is CASRTGVTDTQYF. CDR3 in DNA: TGTGCCAGCAGGACAGGGGTCACAGATACGCAGTATTTT.

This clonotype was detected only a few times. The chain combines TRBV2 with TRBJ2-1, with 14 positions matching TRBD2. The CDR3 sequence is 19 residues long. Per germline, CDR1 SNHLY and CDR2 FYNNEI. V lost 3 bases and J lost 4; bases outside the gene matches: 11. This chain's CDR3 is CASSETSGGAATTYNEQFF. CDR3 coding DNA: TGTGCCAGCAGTGAGACTAGCGGGGGGGCCGCTACTACTTACAATGAGCAGTTCTTC. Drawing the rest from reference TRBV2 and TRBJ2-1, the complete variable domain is EPEVTQTPSHQVTQMGQEVILRCVPISNHLYFYWYRQILGQKVEFLVSFYNNEISEKSEIFDDQFSVERPDGSNFTLKIRSTKLEDSAMYFCASSETSGGAATTYNEQFFGPGTRLTVL.

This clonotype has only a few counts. In DNA, the CDR3 is TGTGCCAGCAGCTCCCAAACTAGCGGGGGGTACACCGGGGAGCTGTTTTTT. It codes for CASSSQTSGGYTGELFF. The gene calls are TRBV7-9 and TRBJ2-2; 12 bases are a match to TRBD2. Germline V gives CDR1 SEHNR, CDR2 FQNEAQ (reference sequence). The V segment lost 4 bases and the J segment 3 bases; nucleotides outside the gene matches: 6. This CDR3 contains 17 residues.

The CDR3, as DNA: TGTGCCAGCAATCACAGGGGGCTATACGAGCAGTACTTC. This encodes CASNHRGLYEQYF. The chain employs TRBV6-6 and TRBJ2-7, with 9 positions matching TRBD1. This CDR3 has 13 amino acids. V trimming: 7 bases; J trimming: 4 bases; junction bases outside the gene matches: 5. Germline lookup yields CDR1 MNHNY and CDR2 SVGAGI (reference sequence).

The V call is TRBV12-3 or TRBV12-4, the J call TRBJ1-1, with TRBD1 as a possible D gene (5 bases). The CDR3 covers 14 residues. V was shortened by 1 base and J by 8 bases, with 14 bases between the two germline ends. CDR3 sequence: CASSLEGEKTEAFF. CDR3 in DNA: TGTGCCAGCAGTTTAGAAGGGGAGAAAACGGAAGCTTTCTTT.

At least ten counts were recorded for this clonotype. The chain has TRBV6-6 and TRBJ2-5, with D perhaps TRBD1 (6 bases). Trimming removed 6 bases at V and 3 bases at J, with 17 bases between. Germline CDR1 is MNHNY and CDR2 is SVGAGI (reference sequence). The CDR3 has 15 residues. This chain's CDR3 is CASSPRPDREETQYF. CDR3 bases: TGTGCCAGCAGCCCTCGCCCGGACAGAGAAGAGACCCAGTACTTC.

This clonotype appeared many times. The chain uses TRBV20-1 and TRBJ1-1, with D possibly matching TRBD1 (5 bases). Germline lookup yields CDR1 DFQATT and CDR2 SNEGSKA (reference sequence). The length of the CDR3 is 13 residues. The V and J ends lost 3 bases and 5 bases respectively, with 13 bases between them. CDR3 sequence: CSASRGAGTEAFF. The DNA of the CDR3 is TGCAGTGCTAGTAGGGGAGCGGGAACTGAAGCTTTCTTT.

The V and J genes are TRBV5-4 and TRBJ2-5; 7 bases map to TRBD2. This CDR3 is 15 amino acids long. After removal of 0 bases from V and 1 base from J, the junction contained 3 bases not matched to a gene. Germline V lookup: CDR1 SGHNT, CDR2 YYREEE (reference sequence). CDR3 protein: CASSLGLASQETQYF. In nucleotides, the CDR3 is TGTGCCAGCAGCTTGGGACTAGCCTCCCAAGAGACCCAGTACTTC.